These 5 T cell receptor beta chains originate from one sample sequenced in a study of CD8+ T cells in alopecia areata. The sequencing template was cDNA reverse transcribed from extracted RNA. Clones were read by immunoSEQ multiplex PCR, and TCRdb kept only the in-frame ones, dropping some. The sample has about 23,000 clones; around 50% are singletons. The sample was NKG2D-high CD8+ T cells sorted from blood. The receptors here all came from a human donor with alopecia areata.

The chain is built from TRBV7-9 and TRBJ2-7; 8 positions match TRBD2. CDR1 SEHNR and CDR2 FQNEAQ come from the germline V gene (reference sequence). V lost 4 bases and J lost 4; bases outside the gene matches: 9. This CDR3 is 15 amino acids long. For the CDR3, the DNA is TGTGCCAGCAGCTCCCACAGCGGGAGACGGTACGAGCAGTACTTC. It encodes CASSSHSGRRYEQYF.

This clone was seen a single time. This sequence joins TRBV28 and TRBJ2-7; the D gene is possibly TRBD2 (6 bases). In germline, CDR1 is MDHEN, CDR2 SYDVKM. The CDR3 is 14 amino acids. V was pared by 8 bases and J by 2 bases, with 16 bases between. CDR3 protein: CASQFTSYPYEQYF. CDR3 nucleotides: TGTGCCAGCCAATTTACTAGCTATCCCTACGAGCAGTACTTC.

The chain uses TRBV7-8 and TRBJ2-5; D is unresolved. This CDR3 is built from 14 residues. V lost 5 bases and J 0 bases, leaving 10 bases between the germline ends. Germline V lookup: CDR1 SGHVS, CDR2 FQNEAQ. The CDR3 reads CASSPRRYQETQYF. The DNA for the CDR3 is TGTGCCAGCAGCCCCCGTCGGTACCAAGAGACCCAGTACTTC. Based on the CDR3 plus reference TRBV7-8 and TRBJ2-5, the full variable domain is GAGVSQSPRYKVAKRGQDVALRCDPISGHVSLFWYQQALGQGPEFLTYFQNEAQLDKSGLPSDRFFAERPEGSVSTLKIQRTQQEDSAVYLCASSPRRYQETQYFGPGTRLLVL.

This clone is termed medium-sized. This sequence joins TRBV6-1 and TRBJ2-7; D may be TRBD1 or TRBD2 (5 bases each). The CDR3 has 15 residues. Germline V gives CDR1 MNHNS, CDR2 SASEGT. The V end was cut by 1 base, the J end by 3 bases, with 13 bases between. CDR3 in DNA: TGTGCCAGCAGTGAAGATCCGGGACGAGACTACGAGCAGTACTTC. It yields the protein CASSEDPGRDYEQYF.

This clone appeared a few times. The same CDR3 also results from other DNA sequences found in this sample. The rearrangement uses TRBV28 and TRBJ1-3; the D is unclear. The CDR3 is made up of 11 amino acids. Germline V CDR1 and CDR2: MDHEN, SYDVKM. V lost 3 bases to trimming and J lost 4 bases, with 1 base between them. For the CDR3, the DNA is TGTGCCAGCAGTTTCGGAAACACCATATATTTT. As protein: CASSFGNTIYF.